The 16 T cell receptor beta chains given below trace back to one sample, sequenced in a study of control samples from healthy donors and cancer patients. TCRdb keeps only in-frame clones here, not all; method: immunoSEQ multiplex PCR. This table holds about 120,000 clones, 89% found once. The sequenced sample consisted of blood. The receptor source for this set is a man aged 50 or older in good health.

The chain joins TRBV6-2 or TRBV6-3 to TRBJ2-1; D might be TRBD2 (7 bases). Trimming removed 2 bases from V and 0 bases from J, with 17 bases in between. This CDR3 comprises 18 residues. The V gene's germline CDR1 is MNHEY and CDR2 SVGEGT. CDR3 sequence reads: CASSYPLGGGVSYNEQFF. The CDR3 region has the DNA TGTGCCAGCAGTTACCCGTTGGGAGGGGGGGTCTCCTACAATGAGCAGTTCTTC.

This chain uses TRBV9 with TRBJ2-1; 8 nucleotides line up with TRBD2. J was trimmed by 4 bases and V by 3 bases; bases with no gene match: 6. The CDR3 spans 15 residues. Germline V gives CDR1 SGDLS, CDR2 YYNGEE. The CDR3, as DNA: TGTGCCAGCAGCGACCGGGGACTAGATTACAATGAGCAGTTCTTC. This gives the protein CASSDRGLDYNEQFF. Looking up the rest from reference TRBV9 and TRBJ2-1 gives the full variable domain: DSGVTQTPKHLITATGQRVTLRCSPRSGDLSVYWYQQSLDQGLQFLIQYYNGEERAKGNILERFSAQQFPDLHSELNLSSLELGDSALYFCASSDRGLDYNEQFFGPGTRLTVL.

The chain employs TRBV11-3 and TRBJ1-2; no clear D gene. The CDR3 consists of 12 residues. Germline V gives CDR1 SGHNT, CDR2 YENEEA. V shed 5 bases and J shed 8 bases, with 12 bases lying between them. The CDR3, as DNA: TGTGCCAGCAGCCGCGACCTAAAAGGCTACACCTTC. It encodes CASSRDLKGYTF.

The chain is built from TRBV29-1 and TRBJ1-1; unclear D gene. V shed 7 bases and J shed 0 bases, with 21 bases lying between them. The CDR3 has 16 amino acids. Germline values: CDR1 SQVTM, CDR2 ANQGSEA. CDR3 sequence: CSARTGLSGVNTEAFF. The CDR3 region has the DNA TGCAGCGCCCGGACCGGCCTGAGCGGGGTGAACACTGAAGCTTTCTTT.

The chain employs TRBV21-1 and TRBJ1-5. TRBV21-1 counts as a pseudogene. This CDR3 is 13 amino acids long. The CDR3 DNA is TGTGCCAGCAGCTACCACAGCAATCAGCCCCAGCATTTT. It is translated as CASSYHSNQPQHF.

The J gene is TRBJ2-1, the V gene TRBV14; TRBD1 matches 7 bases. Germline CDR1 and CDR2: SGHDN and FVKESK. The junction had 4 bases not matched to a gene; V was cut back by 2 bases and J by 0 bases. The CDR3 consists of 16 residues. In DNA, the CDR3 is TGTGCCAGCAGCCAACTACAGGGGACCTCCTACAATGAGCAGTTCTTC. Protein sequence: CASSQLQGTSYNEQFF.

This chain links TRBV6-5 with TRBJ1-2; 7 nucleotides line up with TRBD1. Per the germline V gene, CDR1 is MNHEY and CDR2 is SVGAGI. The CDR3 consists of 13 residues. V lost 4 bases and J lost 4; bases outside the gene matches: 3. The DNA of the CDR3 is TGTGCCAGCAGTTTACAGGGGCTCTATGGCTACACCTTC. Protein product: CASSLQGLYGYTF.

The chain employs TRBV7-8 and TRBJ1-3; D is unresolved. The V and J ends lost 4 bases and 0 bases respectively, with 10 bases between them. The CDR3 runs 15 residues. The germline V gene encodes CDR1 SGHVS and CDR2 FQNEAQ. CDR3 nucleotides: TGTGCCAGCAGCTCCGGACGGATCTCTGGAAACACCATATATTTT. Translating it yields CASSSGRISGNTIYF.

The V and J genes are TRBV5-1 and TRBJ1-1, with a weak D call TRBD1 (6 bases). V was shortened by 2 bases and J by 4 bases, with 15 bases between the two germline ends. The CDR3 runs 15 residues. The V gene's germline CDR1 is SGHRS and CDR2 YFSETQ. In nucleotides, the CDR3 is TGCGCCAGCAGCTTACCACAGGGTAGTGGCACTGAAGCTTTCTTT. Encoded protein: CASSLPQGSGTEAFF. Combining the CDR3 with reference TRBV5-1 and TRBJ1-1 gives the whole variable domain KAGVTQTPRYLIKTRGQQVTLSCSPISGHRSVSWYQQTPGQGLQFLFEYFSETQRNKGNFPGRFSGRQFSNSRSEMNVSTLELGDSALYLCASSLPQGSGTEAFFGQGTRLTVV.

The chain has TRBV6-5 and TRBJ1-1, with TRBD1 matching 7 bases. V was clipped by 6 bases and J by 1 base; unmatched bases: 2. This CDR3 is 13 amino acids long. Per the germline V gene, CDR1 is MNHEY and CDR2 is SVGAGI. In DNA, the CDR3 is TGTGCCAGCAGAAGGGACAGGAACACTGAAGCTTTCTTT. Amino acid sequence: CASRRDRNTEAFF.

This clone was counted a single time. The CDR3 loop is CASSQWRTGTARSTDTQYF. Written as DNA, the CDR3 is TGTGCCAGCAGCCAATGGAGAACCGGGACAGCCCGAAGCACAGATACGCAGTATTTT. The chain links TRBV3-1 (or the pseudogene TRBV3-2) to TRBJ2-3; the match to TRBD1 covers 7 bases. There are 19 residues in the CDR3. Trimming at V came to 2 bases and at J to 0 bases, leaving 14 bases not matched to a gene. The germline V gene has CDR1 LGHDT and CDR2 YNNKEL (reference sequence).

This rearrangement joins TRBV18 to TRBJ1-5; D might be TRBD1 (6 bases). V lost 4 bases to trimming and J lost 5 bases, with 9 bases between them. The CDR3 extends over 13 amino acids. Germline V CDR1 and CDR2: KGHSH, LQKENI. Written as DNA, the CDR3 is TGTGCCAGCTCACAGGACAGAGATCAGCCCCAGCATTTT. Amino acids: CASSQDRDQPQHF.

The gene calls are TRBV4-1 and TRBJ1-3; the D is unclear. The CDR3 has 14 residues. Germline loops: CDR1 MGHRA, CDR2 YSYEKL. Deletions cut 1 base from V and 0 bases from J, with 4 bases between. CDR3 loop: CASSQGSSGNTIYF. The CDR3 DNA sequence: TGCGCCAGCAGCCAAGGTTCCTCTGGAAACACCATATATTTT.

The chain's CDR3 is CASSEGSLGGGQPQHF. CDR3 in DNA: TGTGCCAGCAGTGAAGGGTCACTGGGGGGAGGGCAGCCCCAGCATTTT. The chain carries TRBV2 and TRBJ1-5; D is perhaps TRBD1 (5 bases). Germline CDR1 and CDR2: SNHLY and FYNNEI. V lost 1 base, J lost 7 bases, and 17 bases lay in between. The CDR3 loop spans 16 amino acids. Together with reference TRBV2 and TRBJ1-5, the CDR3 gives the full variable domain: EPEVTQTPSHQVTQMGQEVILRCVPISNHLYFYWYRQILGQKVEFLVSFYNNEISEKSEIFDDQFSVERPDGSNFTLKIRSTKLEDSAMYFCASSEGSLGGGQPQHFGDGTRLSIL.

V usage is TRBV6-5 and J usage is TRBJ2-5, with a tentative D call TRBD1 (6 bases). V was shortened by 8 bases and J by 1 base, with 11 bases between the two germline ends. The germline V gene has CDR1 MNHEY and CDR2 SVGAGI. This CDR3 comprises 13 residues. In nucleotides, the CDR3 is TGTGCCAGCTCAGGGGTACTCCAAGAGACCCAGTACTTC. This gives the protein CASSGVLQETQYF.

The chain has TRBV2 and TRBJ2-7; no clear D. Germline values: CDR1 SNHLY, CDR2 FYNNEI. There are 11 residues in the CDR3. Trimming left V 6 bases short and J 3 bases short, with 6 bases between. The CDR3 loop is CASRENYEQYF. DNA for the CDR3: TGTGCCAGCAGAGAGAACTACGAGCAGTACTTC. The variable domain in full, with the rest retrieved from reference TRBV2 and TRBJ2-7, is EPEVTQTPSHQVTQMGQEVILRCVPISNHLYFYWYRQILGQKVEFLVSFYNNEISEKSEIFDDQFSVERPDGSNFTLKIRSTKLEDSAMYFCASRENYEQYFGPGTRLTVT.